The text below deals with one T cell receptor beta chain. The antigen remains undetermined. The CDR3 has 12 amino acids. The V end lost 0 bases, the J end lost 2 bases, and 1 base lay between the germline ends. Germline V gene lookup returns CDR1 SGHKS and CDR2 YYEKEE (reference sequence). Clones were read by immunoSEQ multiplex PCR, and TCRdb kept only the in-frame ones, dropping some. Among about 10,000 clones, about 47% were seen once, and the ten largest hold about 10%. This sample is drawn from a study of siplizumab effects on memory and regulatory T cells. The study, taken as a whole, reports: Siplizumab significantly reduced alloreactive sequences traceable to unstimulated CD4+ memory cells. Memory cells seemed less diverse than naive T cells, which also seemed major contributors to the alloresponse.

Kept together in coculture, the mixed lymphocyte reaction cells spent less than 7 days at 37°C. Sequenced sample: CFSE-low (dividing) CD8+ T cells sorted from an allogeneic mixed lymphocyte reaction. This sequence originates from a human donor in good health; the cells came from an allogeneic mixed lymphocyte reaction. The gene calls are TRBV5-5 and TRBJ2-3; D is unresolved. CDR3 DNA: TGTGCCAGCAGCTTGGACACAGATACGCAGTATTTT. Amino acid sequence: CASSLDTDTQYF.